The 26 T cell receptor beta chains below all came from one sample that was sequenced in a study of blood T cell repertoires in COVID-19. The table came from immunoSEQ multiplex PCR; TCRdb's copy has only in-frame clones and leaves some out. Here the sample spans more than 85,000 clones, about 90% being singletons. The specimen sequenced was peripheral blood. All receptors come from a human donor with COVID-19, enrolled during active disease. The donor label of this sample is uncertain.

The CDR3 loop reads CASSLEIPDTQYF. DNA for the CDR3: TGTGCCAGCAGCCTAGAGATCCCAGATACGCAGTATTTT. The chain combines TRBV5-4 with TRBJ2-3; D is uncertain. Looked up from germline, CDR1 is SGHNT and CDR2 is YYREEE (reference sequence). The CDR3 loop spans 13 amino acids. Between the trimmed V and J ends, which lost 4 bases and 4 bases, there was a span of 10 bases. Filled out from reference TRBV5-4 and TRBJ2-3, the complete variable domain reads ETGVTQSPTHLIKTRGQQVTLRCSSQSGHNTVSWYQQALGQGPQFIFQYYREEENGRGNFPPRFSGLQFPNYSSELNVNALELDDSALYLCASSLEIPDTQYFGPGTRLTVL.

The V and J genes are TRBV7-9 and TRBJ1-6; the D is unclear. The CDR3 loop spans 16 amino acids. The V end was cut by 5 bases, the J end by 9 bases, with 20 bases between. CDR1 and CDR2 (germline): SEHNR, FQNEAQ (reference sequence). For the CDR3, the DNA is TGTGCCAGCAGCACCCTTGCTGTACTTACTCCTTCACCCCTCCACTTT. Amino acid sequence: CASSTLAVLTPSPLHF.

This sequence joins TRBV9 and TRBJ1-2; perhaps TRBD1 as D (5 bases). V was pared by 1 base and J by 6 bases, with 10 bases between. This CDR3 is 13 amino acids long. From germline, CDR1 is SGDLS and CDR2 YYNGEE. The CDR3 loop is CASSVLGEDGYTF. The CDR3 nucleotides are TGTGCCAGCAGCGTATTAGGGGAGGATGGCTACACCTTC.

The chain recombines TRBV10-1 with TRBJ2-7; D gene uncertain. V was shortened by 3 bases and J by 4 bases, with 13 bases between the two germline ends. The CDR3 runs to 14 residues. CDR1 and CDR2 (germline): WNHNN, SYGVQD (reference sequence). CDR3 bases: TGCGCCAGCAGTGATTATACCGAGAGTTACGAGCAGTACTTC. It translates to CASSDYTESYEQYF.

The V call is TRBV2, the J call TRBJ1-1, with 7 bases aligning to TRBD1. Germline lookup yields CDR1 SNHLY and CDR2 FYNNEI. Trimming at V came to 8 bases and at J to 3 bases, leaving 6 bases not matched to a gene. The CDR3 sequence is 13 residues long. CDR3 loop: CASLTGWDTEAFF. As DNA, the CDR3 is TGTGCCAGCCTGACAGGGTGGGACACTGAAGCTTTCTTT.

This chain uses TRBV10-3 with TRBJ2-7, with D perhaps TRBD1 (5 bases). Trimming shortened V by 5 bases and J by 3 bases, and 17 bases separated the two germline ends. The CDR3 is 15 residues long. Germline V gene lookup returns CDR1 ENHRY and CDR2 SYGVKD. CDR3 nucleotide sequence: TGTGCCATCAGTCTAACGCAGGGCCCTGACTACGAGCAGTACTTC. Translation gives CAISLTQGPDYEQYF.

The table lists this clone with a count of one. The CDR3 nucleotides read TGTGCCAGCCAAGGGACAGCTAATCAGCCCCAGCATTTT. It codes for CASQGTANQPQHF. This chain uses TRBV2 with TRBJ1-5, with 7 bases aligning to TRBD1. The CDR3 is 13 residues long. Trimming cost V 8 bases and J 4 bases; bases outside gene matches: 5. Germline V gene lookup returns CDR1 SNHLY and CDR2 FYNNEI.

In this sample, this clone turned up once. The chain uses TRBV7-8 and TRBJ2-5; D call uncertain. This CDR3 comprises 17 residues. Germline assignment: CDR1 SGHVS and CDR2 FQNEAQ. V lost 1 base to trimming and J lost 1 base, with 16 bases between them. For the CDR3, the DNA is TGTGCCAGCAGCTTAGTACCGGGTCGCAGACTCCAAGAGACCCAGTACTTC. This codes for CASSLVPGRRLQETQYF.

The chain has TRBV6-5 and TRBJ1-2; 7 bases are a match to TRBD1. V lost 8 bases, J lost 1 base, and 10 bases stayed unmatched. The CDR3 covers 15 residues. Germline V gene sequence: CDR1 MNHEY, CDR2 SVGAGI. For the CDR3, the DNA is TGTGCCAGCCATATGGGGGACAGCCATAACTATGGCTACACCTTC. This translates into CASHMGDSHNYGYTF.

The gene calls are TRBV27 and TRBJ2-2; a weak D match, TRBD1 (5 bases). The germline V gene has CDR1 MNHEY and CDR2 SMNVEV (reference sequence). The CDR3 totals 16 residues. V lost 3 bases, J lost 3 bases, and 14 bases lay in between. CDR3 nucleotides: TGTGCCAGCAGTTTCGACGGTCGACAGCACACCGGGGAGCTGTTTTTT. Translation gives CASSFDGRQHTGELFF.

The chain joins TRBV27 to TRBJ2-7; perhaps TRBD2 as D (6 bases). The CDR3 is 18 amino acids. Trimming stripped 2 bases from V and 5 bases from J, with 25 bases between. The germline CDR1 and CDR2 sequences are MNHEY and SMNVEV (reference sequence). This chain's CDR3 is CASSLVLVAGPTAHEQYF. As DNA, the CDR3 is TGTGCCAGCAGTTTAGTCTTAGTGGCGGGGCCCACGGCCCACGAGCAGTACTTC.

This sequence joins TRBV7-3 and TRBJ2-3; 7 bases fit TRBD1. The CDR3 covers 14 residues. The germline V gene encodes CDR1 SGHTA and CDR2 FQGTGA. With V trimmed by 5 bases and J by 6 bases, 8 bases remained unmatched. DNA for the CDR3: TGTGCCAGCAGCCCACAGGGGTTTCTGGATACGCAGTATTTT. It specifies CASSPQGFLDTQYF. The variable domain in full, with the rest retrieved from reference TRBV7-3 and TRBJ2-3, is GAGVSQTPSNKVTEKGKYVELRCDPISGHTALYWYRQSLGQGPEFLIYFQGTGAADDSGLPNDRFFAVRPEGSVSTLKIQRTERGDSAVYLCASSPQGFLDTQYFGPGTRLTVL.

The V call is TRBV10-3, the J call TRBJ2-2, with TRBD1 as a possible D gene (5 bases). The length of the CDR3 is 14 residues. Deletions cut 7 bases from V and 5 bases from J, with 14 bases between. Germline V gene sequence: CDR1 ENHRY, CDR2 SYGVKD. Here the CDR3 DNA reads TGTGCCATCAAGCCAGGGTTCGGAACCGGGGAGCTGTTTTTT. Protein sequence: CAIKPGFGTGELFF.

This rearrangement joins TRBV11-3 to TRBJ2-3; weak D call: TRBD2 (5 bases). Trimming left V 5 bases short and J 5 bases short, with 17 bases between. The CDR3 has 15 amino acids. Per germline, CDR1 SGHNT and CDR2 YENEEA. The chain's CDR3 is CASSPSPGSGDTQYF. The CDR3, as DNA: TGTGCCAGCAGCCCCTCCCCGGGGAGCGGAGATACGCAGTATTTT.

This clone was observed a single time. The V and J genes are TRBV9 and TRBJ2-7, with 14 bases lining up with TRBD2. This CDR3 region has 16 residues. Germline V gene data show CDR1 as SGDLS and CDR2 as YYNGEE. The V and J ends lost 0 bases and 5 bases, in that order; junction bases with no gene match: 4. Written as DNA, the CDR3 is TGTGCCAGCAGCGTAGCTCCGGGACTAGCGGGAGACGAGCAGTACTTC. Its translation: CASSVAPGLAGDEQYF.

CDR3 loop: CASSLRGVADNSPLHF. The CDR3 region has the DNA TGTGCCAGCAGCCTACGAGGGGTAGCGGATAATTCACCCCTCCACTTT. The chain carries TRBV7-6 and TRBJ1-6; tentatively, D is TRBD1 (5 bases). CDR3 size: 16 residues. CDR1 is SGHVS, CDR2 FNYEAQ, per germline. V lost 5 bases and J 5 bases, leaving 16 bases between the germline ends.

Only one count was recorded for this clone. The V gene is TRBV9, the J gene TRBJ2-3; 8 bases match TRBD2. Per the germline V gene, CDR1 is SGDLS and CDR2 is YYNGEE. J gave up 4 bases and V 0 bases, and 4 bases lay outside the gene matches. This CDR3 has 15 amino acids. The CDR3 region is CASSVAAGGADTQYF. In DNA, the CDR3 is TGTGCCAGCAGCGTAGCGGCGGGAGGAGCAGATACGCAGTATTTT.

J is TRBJ1-6 and V is TRBV25-1; 8 bases are a match to TRBD1. CDR3 size: 17 residues. In germline, CDR1 is MGHDK, CDR2 SYGVNS. J lost 4 bases, V lost 1 base, and 6 bases had no gene match. The CDR3: CASSESGTGRYNSPLHF. The CDR3 DNA sequence: TGTGCCAGCAGTGAATCGGGGACAGGAAGATATAATTCACCCCTCCACTTT.

This chain links TRBV7-2 with TRBJ2-5, with TRBD2 identical over 11 bases. J was trimmed by 4 bases and V by 3 bases; bases with no gene match: 4. Germline CDR1 is SGHTA and CDR2 is FQGNSA. CDR3 length: 15 amino acids. CDR3 in amino acids: CASSFRLAGRETQYF. CDR3 nucleotides: TGTGCCAGCAGCTTCCGACTAGCGGGGAGAGAGACCCAGTACTTC.

This clone has only a few counts. The chain employs TRBV7-9 and TRBJ2-6; a weak D match, TRBD2 (5 bases). V was cut by 4 bases and J by 0 bases, with 16 bases left in between. This CDR3 has 18 residues. CDR1 and CDR2 from the germline V gene are SEHNR and FQNEAQ (reference sequence). The CDR3 sequence: CASSYVRDTISGANVLTF. The CDR3 bases are TGTGCCAGCAGCTACGTACGGGATACCATCTCTGGGGCCAACGTCCTGACTTTC. Complete variable domain (other parts from reference TRBV7-9 and TRBJ2-6): DTGVSQNPRHKITKRGQNVTFRCDPISEHNRLYWYRQTLGQGPEFLTYFQNEAQLEKSRLLSDRFSAERPKGSFSTLEIQRTEQGDSAMYLCASSYVRDTISGANVLTFGAGSRLTVL.

The rearrangement joins TRBV28 to TRBJ1-2; a weak D match, TRBD1 (6 bases). Germline CDR1 MDHEN, CDR2 SYDVKM. The ends were cut back, 9 bases at V and 3 bases at J, with 17 bases in the middle. This CDR3 is 14 amino acids long. This CDR3 reads CASKTRQAHYGYTF. CDR3 coding DNA: TGTGCCAGTAAAACCCGACAGGCCCACTATGGCTACACCTTC.

The chain couples TRBV2 to TRBJ1-1, with D uncertain. The CDR3 has 15 residues. In germline, CDR1 is SNHLY, CDR2 FYNNEI. V lost 4 bases to trimming and J lost 0 bases, with 12 bases between them. The CDR3 region is CASSGPGLVNTEAFF. The DNA of the CDR3 is TGTGCCAGCAGTGGCCCGGGGTTGGTGAACACTGAAGCTTTCTTT.

This chain links TRBV18 with TRBJ1-1; 8 bases map to TRBD1. Germline V gene sequence: CDR1 KGHSH, CDR2 LQKENI. This CDR3 is 13 amino acids long. J gave up 5 bases and V 5 bases, and 4 bases lay outside the gene matches. The CDR3 nucleotides read TGTGCCAGCTCAACAGGGGGTTTGACTGAAGCTTTCTTT. Translation: CASSTGGLTEAFF. Filled out from reference TRBV18 and TRBJ1-1, the complete variable domain reads NAGVMQNPRHLVRRRGQEARLRCSPMKGHSHVYWYRQLPEEGLKFMVYLQKENIIDESGMPKERFSAEFPKEGPSILRIQQVVRGDSAAYFCASSTGGLTEAFFGQGTRLTVV.

The chain links TRBV15 to TRBJ1-4; D might be TRBD1 (6 bases). V gave up 1 base and J gave up 4 bases, with 10 bases separating them. The CDR3 extends over 15 amino acids. Germline V gene lookup returns CDR1 LNHNV and CDR2 YYDKDF (reference sequence). This chain's CDR3 is CATSRGGHLNEKLFF. In DNA, the CDR3 is TGTGCCACCAGCAGAGGGGGACACCTTAATGAAAAACTGTTTTTT.

This sequence joins TRBV29-1 and TRBJ1-5; TRBD1 matches 10 bases. V shed 6 bases and J 8 bases; nucleotides not matched to a gene: 7. This CDR3 comprises 13 residues. From germline, CDR1 is SQVTM and CDR2 ANQGSEA. The CDR3 DNA is TGCAGCGTAGGGACAGGGGTTTGGGAGCCCCAGCATTTT. It is translated as CSVGTGVWEPQHF.

J is TRBJ1-2 and V is TRBV5-1; TRBD1 might be the D (5 bases). Germline lookup yields CDR1 SGHRS and CDR2 YFSETQ. V lost 0 bases and J lost 4, with 22 bases in between. This CDR3 region has 18 residues. The CDR3 DNA follows: TGCGCCAGCAGCTTGGCCAATGACAGCTCAAATCCTTTCTATGGCTACACCTTC. Its protein is CASSLANDSSNPFYGYTF.